The 12 T cell receptor beta chains below were found in one sample sequenced in a study of blood T cells in healthy people across ages. With a J-beta primer mix and a sample-barcoded 5' primer, a second PCR ran about 7 to 12 cycles. Via MiXCR, TCRdb re-called the 5' RACE reads, giving one row per CDR3 protein. The sample has about 780,000 distinct CDR3 sequences, about 45% seen once. Sequencing was done on a sample of blood. The receptor set was obtained from a man older than 75 in good health.

The chain combines TRBV7-9 with TRBJ2-3; D may be TRBD1 (5 bases). V lost 5 bases and J lost 3, with 15 bases in between. Looked up from germline, CDR1 is SEHNR and CDR2 is FQNEAQ (reference sequence). There are 15 residues in the CDR3. The CDR3 bases are TGTGCCAGCAGCGTACTTGGGGCAGGGACAGATACGCAGTATTTT. Translation gives CASSVLGAGTDTQYF.

The CDR3 sequence: CSARGVKNNEQYF. The CDR3 region has the DNA TGCAGTGCTAGGGGAGTAAAAAACAATGAGCAGTACTTC. The chain carries TRBV20-1 and TRBJ2-1, with D possibly matching TRBD2 (5 bases). Matching the DNA end better, TRBJ2-7 makes the J call doubtful. CDR3 length: 13 residues. Germline loops: CDR1 DFQATT, CDR2 SNEGSKA (reference sequence).

The sample holds a few counts of this clonotype. This rearrangement joins TRBV29-1 to TRBJ2-4, with D perhaps TRBD1 (6 bases). The DNA end is more similar to TRBJ2-7, so the J call may be wrong. This CDR3 has 12 amino acids. Germline-derived CDR1 and CDR2 are SQVTM and ANQGSEA. CDR3: CSVEGTTYEQYF. The CDR3 DNA is TGCAGCGTTGAGGGGACAACGTACGAGCAGTACTTC.

The V and J genes are TRBV12-3 or TRBV12-4 and TRBJ1-5; D is unclear. This CDR3 comprises 15 residues. The V end lost 2 bases, the J end lost 6 bases, and 14 bases lay between the germline ends. In DNA form, the CDR3 reads TGTGCCAGCAGTTTACGTACAGCAACGCTTCAGCCCCAGCATTTT. This encodes CASSLRTATLQPQHF.

This clonotype was picked up a small number of times. V usage is TRBV5-6 and J usage is TRBJ2-7; tentative D call: TRBD2 (6 bases). The CDR3 consists of 14 residues. CDR1 and CDR2 from the germline V gene are SGHDT and YYEEEE. Trimming took off 0 bases at V and 6 bases at J, with 13 bases between the two ends. The CDR3 loop reads CASSLATGGSEQYF. CDR3 nucleotide sequence: TGTGCCAGCAGCTTGGCCACCGGGGGAAGCGAGCAGTACTTC.

This clonotype was counted many times. The V and J genes are TRBV29-1 and TRBJ2-1; TRBD2 matches 8 bases. Unmatched junction bases numbered 12, after V lost 1 base and J lost 4 bases. The CDR3 has 17 residues. Germline CDR1 reads SQVTM; CDR2 reads ANQGSEA. CDR3 sequence (DNA): TGCAGCGTTGAAGTTCCGGGAGGGCCTTTCTTGTACAATGAGCAGTTCTTC. Translating gives CSVEVPGGPFLYNEQFF.

This clonotype was seen a few times. This chain joins TRBV12-3 or TRBV12-4 and TRBJ2-5; 7 nucleotides line up with TRBD1. The CDR3 is made up of 14 amino acids. V gave up 6 bases and J gave up 4 bases; unmatched junction bases: 8. The CDR3 coding sequence is TGTGCCAGCAGATTGACAGGGCGGCGAGAGACCCAGTACTTC. It is translated as CASRLTGRRETQYF.

This clonotype was counted between two and nine times. The CDR3 loop reads CSARDPGGSTEAFF. In nucleotides, the CDR3 is TGCAGTGCTAGAGACCCCGGGGGAAGTACTGAAGCTTTCTTT. V gene TRBV20-1 combines with J gene TRBJ1-1; maybe TRBD1 (5 bases). The CDR3 runs 14 residues. Trimming cost V 0 bases and J 5 bases, with 13 bases left between them. Germline assignment: CDR1 DFQATT and CDR2 SNEGSKA (reference sequence).

The chain links TRBV7-2 to TRBJ2-5, with 10 bases matching TRBD2. The end of the DNA aligns better with TRBJ2-1, so the J call may be wrong. This CDR3 is built from 15 residues. Looked up from germline, CDR1 is SGHTA and CDR2 is FQGNSA. The CDR3 loop is CASSLQGLAEETQFF. The CDR3 DNA reads TGTGCCAGCAGCTTGCAAGGACTAGCGGAAGAGACCCAGTTCTTC.

The rearrangement joins TRBV6-2 or TRBV6-3 to TRBJ2-7; D ambiguous. V was cut by 5 bases and J by 3 bases, with 14 bases left in between. There are 14 residues in the CDR3. Per germline, CDR1 MNHEY and CDR2 SVGEGT. The CDR3 sequence: CASSVQSPLYEQYF. DNA of the CDR3: TGTGCCAGCAGTGTCCAGAGTCCCCTCTACGAGCAGTACTTC.

This clonotype was recorded a few times. The chain uses TRBV9 and TRBJ2-1; a weak D match, TRBD1 (6 bases). V gave up 6 bases and J gave up 6 bases, with 10 bases separating them. The germline CDR1 and CDR2 sequences are SGDLS and YYNGEE. The CDR3 covers 12 residues. CDR3 protein: CASNRDTNEQFF. In DNA form, the CDR3 reads TGTGCCAGCAATAGGGACACCAATGAGCAGTTCTTC.

Many counts were recorded for this clonotype. The chain combines TRBV6-6 with TRBJ1-2; the match to TRBD1 covers 7 bases. The germline gives CDR1 MNHNY, CDR2 SVGAGI (reference sequence). The CDR3 spans 13 residues. The trim removed 5 bases at V and 4 bases at J, leaving 4 bases unmatched. In DNA form, the CDR3 reads TGTGCCAGCAGTCCAGACAGGGCCTATGGCTACACCTTC. Translated: CASSPDRAYGYTF.